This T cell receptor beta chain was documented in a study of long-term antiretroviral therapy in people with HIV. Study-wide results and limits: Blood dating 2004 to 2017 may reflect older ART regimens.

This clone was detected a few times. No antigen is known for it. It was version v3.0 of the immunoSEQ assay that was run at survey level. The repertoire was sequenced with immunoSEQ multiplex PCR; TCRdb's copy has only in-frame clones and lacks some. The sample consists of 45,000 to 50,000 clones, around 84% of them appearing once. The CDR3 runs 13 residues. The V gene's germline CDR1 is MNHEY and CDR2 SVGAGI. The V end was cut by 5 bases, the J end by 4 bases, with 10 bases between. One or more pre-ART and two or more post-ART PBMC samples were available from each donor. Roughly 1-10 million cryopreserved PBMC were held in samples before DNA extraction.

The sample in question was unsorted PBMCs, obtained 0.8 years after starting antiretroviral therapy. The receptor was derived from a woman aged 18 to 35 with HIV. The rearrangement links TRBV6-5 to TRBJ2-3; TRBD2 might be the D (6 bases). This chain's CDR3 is CASSRLEADTQYF. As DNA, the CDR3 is TGTGCCAGCAGTCGACTAGAGGCAGATACGCAGTATTTT.